This entry is about one TCR beta chain. Antigen unknown. TCRdb redid the calling of the reads with MiXCR, one entry per CDR3 protein. The sample records around 770,000 distinct CDR3 sequences, approximately 32% being singletons. The sample belongs to a study of T cell repertoires in cytomegalovirus infection. Germline V gives CDR1 MGHRA, CDR2 YSYEKL. V was shortened by 0 bases and J by 7 bases, with 6 bases between the two germline ends. CDR3 length: 13 residues. The receptor was derived from a human donor in good health (CMV status not recorded). Some clones in this sample may be carry-over from other donors' samples. The chain is built from TRBV4-1 and TRBJ2-2, with D hard to call. The sequencing used cultured CD8+ T cells from PBMCs, collected from culture after CMV antigen stimulation. The CDR3 sequence is CASSQDLGGELFF. As DNA, the CDR3 is TGCGCCAGCAGCCAAGATTTGGGCGGGGAGCTGTTTTTT.